This TCR beta chain is from a study of blood T cell repertoires in COVID-19 (dated by TCRdb to about 2020). Study-wide context: Samples from collaborators originated in the United States, Italy and Spain and spanned both the acute and convalescent phases of COVID-19. The prospective study material was composed of cDNA or gDNA derived from T cells, B-cell-depleted T cells, or PBMCs. The dataset comprised deeply sampled blood TCRbeta repertoires from subjects exposed to, actively infected with, or recovered from COVID-19. The repertoires were released in a freely available public database intended as a resource for research on the immune response to SARS-CoV-2. Samples were obtained from the ongoing ImmuneRACE study (first 160 participants) and from over a thousand subjects provided by 6 global collaborators. The sample metadata nearly always contained a de-identified subject ID, COVID-19 status, age in years and sex. Where available, HLA class I and class II types were obtained from metadata supplied by the sample provider rather than from assay-based typing.

The cysteine opens and the phenylalanine closes a CDR3 of 13 amino acids. The retained sequence is limited to the CDR3, 39 bases, with the frame set at the first base. Here V drops 3 bases and J drops 4 bases, and the junction holds 2 bases not matched to any gene. The immunoSEQ Assay, a bias-controlled multiplex PCR, was used to amplify TCRbeta CDR3 regions from genomic DNA. As for how the authors treated the data: The number of nucleated cells in each sample was estimated from the amplification of reference gene primers within the assay. To quantify the absolute abundance of each unique TCRbeta CDR3 rearrangement, sequence reads were collapsed and filtered. For each sample, productive Simpson clonality was calculated as the square root of Simpson's diversity index over productive rearrangements. TCRdb's version of the immuneACCESS table is confined to in-frame rearrangements and falls short of the full clone set. An unresolved V gene accounts for under half of the shortfall where checked; the remainder is of unknown origin. V, J and clone size are those of that table, while D and trimming were read from the DNA. Here the sample has some 140,000 clones; 70% to 85% occur a single time. In total, the top ten clones hold about 3.6% of the sample.

There are a few counts of this clone. What this receptor recognizes is not known. One base away there is no much larger clone; base qualities are not given. Each collaborating institution followed its own protocols to collect whole blood in K2EDTA tubes. For TCRbeta analysis, collaborators shipped samples as frozen whole blood, isolated PBMCs, or DNA extracted from either of those sample types. Overall study outcomes, separate from this receptor: Clinical and demographic metadata were provided uncurated, with the amount varying by source and participant.

This TCR came from a man in his fifties or sixties with acute or convalescent COVID-19. The sample taken for sequencing was peripheral blood. In this chain, TRBV12-3 or TRBV12-4 is recombined with TRBJ1-1, and TRBD1 matches 7 of the central bases. Here is the DNA: TGTGCCAGCAGTTTGAGGGACAGCACTGAAGCTTTCTTT. Its protein product is CASSLRDSTEAFF.